These 19 T cell receptor beta chains originate from one sample sequenced in a study of control samples from healthy donors and cancer patients (TCRdb year 2020). The library was made by the immunoSEQ multiplex PCR assay. In its TCRdb copy, this immuneACCESS table keeps in-frame sequences only and misses some clones. Where compared with another copy, unresolved V genes explain less than half of these, and the others have no known cause. The sample table holds some 100,000 clones, of which approximately 90% were seen once. The top ten hold 3.5% to 4.5% of the sample. Sequenced sample: blood. These receptors originate from a human donor in good health. The donor label of this sample is uncertain.

The V gene is TRBV5-4, the J gene TRBJ2-3, with 7 bases that match TRBD2. This CDR3 has 16 residues. Germline values: CDR1 SGHNT, CDR2 YYREEE (reference sequence). Germline trimming cut 0 bases from V and 4 bases from J; bases unmatched to any gene: 8. The CDR3 loop reads CASSLASGGVSDTQYF. CDR3 bases: TGTGCCAGCAGCTTGGCGAGTGGGGGGGTTTCAGATACGCAGTATTTT.

This rearrangement joins TRBV4-3 to TRBJ2-7; unclear D gene. The V gene lost 0 bases and the J gene lost 12 bases, with 6 bases spanning the gap. CDR3 size: 10 residues. In germline, CDR1 is LGHNA, CDR2 YSLEER. CDR3 sequence reads: CASSQDPTYV. The CDR3 bases are TGCGCCAGCAGCCAAGATCCCACGTACGTC.

V is TRBV12-5 and J is TRBJ1-1; 7 nucleotides align to TRBD1. After removal of 2 bases from V and 7 bases from J, the junction contained 19 bases not matched to a gene. CDR3 size: 18 residues. Germline V lookup: CDR1 LGHNT, CDR2 FRNRAP. The CDR3 DNA reads TGTGCTAGTGGTTTGCCGTCGGGGCCAAGGACAGGAGGGGGTGAAGCTTTCTTT. This codes for CASGLPSGPRTGGGEAFF.

The J gene is TRBJ2-5, the V gene TRBV19, with 7 bases matching TRBD1. The CDR3 loop spans 16 amino acids. J was trimmed by 2 bases and V by 5 bases; bases with no gene match: 11. CDR1 and CDR2 (germline): LNHDA, SQIVND (reference sequence). CDR3 protein: CASSSTGTETQETQYF. In DNA, the CDR3 is TGTGCCAGTAGTTCTACCGGGACAGAGACTCAAGAGACCCAGTACTTC.

The CDR3 reads CASSEGRVGTEAFF. The CDR3 bases are TGTGCCAGCAGTGAAGGGAGGGTGGGCACTGAAGCTTTCTTT. The chain uses TRBV2 and TRBJ1-1; unclear D gene. The CDR3 runs 14 residues. Looked up from germline, CDR1 is SNHLY and CDR2 is FYNNEI. V lost 1 base, J lost 4 bases, and 10 bases lay in between.

J is TRBJ1-1 and V is TRBV12-2. TRBV12-2 is shown as a pseudogene. This CDR3 is built from 15 residues. As DNA, the CDR3 is TGTGCAAGTCGCCCCCCAGGGACGGTGAACACTGAAGCTTTCTTT. Translated: CASRPPGTVNTEAFF.

The chain combines TRBV3-1 (or the pseudogene TRBV3-2) with TRBJ2-3; a possible D gene is TRBD2 (5 bases). V lost 4 bases and J 0 bases, leaving 8 bases between the germline ends. The CDR3 is made up of 14 amino acids. Germline V gene sequence: CDR1 LGHDT, CDR2 YNNKEL (reference sequence). The CDR3 is CASSPGESTDTQYF. The CDR3, as DNA: TGTGCCAGCAGCCCCGGGGAGAGCACAGATACGCAGTATTTT.

The gene calls are TRBV11-2 and TRBJ2-3; possibly TRBD1 for D (5 bases). The germline CDR1 and CDR2 sequences are SGHAT and FQNNGV. There are 16 residues in the CDR3. V was cut by 7 bases and J by 2 bases, with 19 bases left in between. The CDR3 protein is CASTRRGRTNTDTQYF. In nucleotides, the CDR3 is TGTGCCAGCACGCGAAGGGGCAGGACCAACACAGATACGCAGTATTTT. Full variable domain (outside the CDR3, taken from reference TRBV11-2 and TRBJ2-3): EAGVAQSPRYKIIEKRQSVAFWCNPISGHATLYWYQQILGQGPKLLIQFQNNGVVDDSQLPKDRFSAERLKGVDSTLKIQPAKLEDSAVYLCASTRRGRTNTDTQYFGPGTRLTVL.

The CDR3 loop reads CASRQDVLSPYTF. CDR3 nucleotide sequence: TGTGCCAGCCGACAGGACGTTCTGTCGCCTTACACCTTC. The rearrangement uses TRBV6-5 and TRBJ1-2, with D tentatively TRBD1 (6 bases). The V gene lost 8 bases and the J gene lost 11 bases, with 21 bases spanning the gap. This CDR3 region has 13 residues. From germline, CDR1 is MNHEY and CDR2 SVGAGI.

This chain connects TRBV19 to TRBJ1-1; D unclear. The CDR3 spans 11 residues. The germline gives CDR1 LNHDA, CDR2 SQIVND (reference sequence). The V end was cut by 8 bases, the J end by 10 bases, with 14 bases between. The CDR3 reads CASSAGWGAFF. CDR3 bases: TGTGCCAGTTCAGCGGGCTGGGGAGCTTTCTTT.

This clone was seen only a few times. This sequence joins TRBV6-2 or TRBV6-3 and TRBJ1-5; D gene uncertain. The CDR3 sequence is 12 residues long. Germline V lookup: CDR1 MNHEY, CDR2 SVGEGT. Between the trimmed V and J ends, which lost 4 bases and 8 bases, there was a span of 9 bases. The CDR3 DNA reads TGTGCCAGCAGTTTAACCGGGAAGCCCCAGCATTTT. Translated: CASSLTGKPQHF.

J is TRBJ1-3 and V is TRBV18, with D possibly TRBD1 on 5 matching bases. The CDR3 has 18 amino acids. CDR1 is KGHSH and CDR2 is LQKENI in the germline V gene. Trimming stripped 0 bases from V and 4 bases from J, with 19 bases between. CDR3 nucleotides: TGTGCCAGCTCACCACCCCCCCAGGGTATCGTGCGGGGAAACACCATATATTTT. Protein product: CASSPPPQGIVRGNTIYF.

This CDR3 reads CASSQAGYQETQYF. CDR3 nucleotide sequence: TGCGCCAGCAGCCAAGCCGGGTACCAAGAGACCCAGTACTTC. This sequence joins TRBV4-1 and TRBJ2-5; no reliable D call. V was pared by 1 base and J by 0 bases, with 6 bases between. This CDR3 is built from 14 residues. Germline CDR1 and CDR2: MGHRA and YSYEKL.

The chain recombines TRBV27 with TRBJ1-2; D gene ambiguous. The CDR3 sequence is 16 residues long. V shed 2 bases and J shed 1 base, with 14 bases lying between them. Germline V CDR1 and CDR2: MNHEY, SMNVEV (reference sequence). The DNA of the CDR3 is TGTGCCAGCAGTTTAGGCCCACGGCCGCATAACTATGGCTACACCTTC. This sequence encodes CASSLGPRPHNYGYTF.

The chain uses TRBV18 and TRBJ1-1; 8 bases fit TRBD1. Germline-derived CDR1 and CDR2 are KGHSH and LQKENI. This CDR3 is 14 amino acids long. Unmatched junction bases numbered 2, after V lost 4 bases and J lost 1 base. CDR3: CASSLGQANTEAFF. DNA of the CDR3: TGTGCCAGCTCACTGGGACAGGCGAACACTGAAGCTTTCTTT.

The CDR3 sequence: CASSPRGQSSAFF. DNA of the CDR3: TGTGCCAGCTCACCTCGAGGACAGTCTTCAGCTTTCTTT. This sequence joins TRBV18 and TRBJ1-1; a possible D gene is TRBD1 (6 bases). The germline CDR1 and CDR2 sequences are KGHSH and LQKENI. CDR3 size: 13 residues. Trimming took 3 bases from V and 10 from J, leaving 15 bases between them. The variable domain in full, with the rest retrieved from reference TRBV18 and TRBJ1-1, is NAGVMQNPRHLVRRRGQEARLRCSPMKGHSHVYWYRQLPEEGLKFMVYLQKENIIDESGMPKERFSAEFPKEGPSILRIQQVVRGDSAAYFCASSPRGQSSAFFGQGTRLTVV.

The V gene is TRBV25-1, the J gene TRBJ2-1; 12 bases map to TRBD2. Germline CDR1 and CDR2: MGHDK and SYGVNS. CDR3 length equals 17 residues. V shed 0 bases and J 3 bases; nucleotides not matched to a gene: 3. Here the CDR3 DNA reads TGTGCCAGCAGTGAATACGGACTAGCGGGGAACTACAATGAGCAGTTCTTC. Translating it yields CASSEYGLAGNYNEQFF.

The gene calls are TRBV18 and TRBJ1-1; 7 bases align to TRBD1. With 3 bases clipped from V and 4 bases from J, the junction kept 5 bases outside the gene matches. From germline, CDR1 is KGHSH and CDR2 LQKENI. The CDR3 covers 14 residues. This chain's CDR3 is CASSPDRVGTEAFF. CDR3 DNA sequence: TGTGCCAGCTCACCCGACAGGGTTGGCACTGAAGCTTTCTTT.

The chain combines TRBV11-2 with TRBJ2-7, with 7 bases aligning to TRBD1. J was trimmed by 0 bases and V by 5 bases; bases with no gene match: 7. Germline values: CDR1 SGHAT, CDR2 FQNNGV. This CDR3 comprises 15 residues. The CDR3: CASSHRDSLSYEQYF. CDR3 in DNA: TGTGCCAGCAGCCACCGGGACAGCCTCTCCTACGAGCAGTACTTC.